This TCR beta chain emerged from a study of blood T cell repertoires in COVID-19 (TCRdb year 2020). About the full investigation: Samples from collaborators originated in the United States, Italy and Spain and spanned both the acute and convalescent phases of COVID-19. HLA class I and class II types, where available, came from metadata supplied by the sample provider rather than from assay-based typing. The prospective study material was composed of cDNA or gDNA derived from T cells, B-cell-depleted T cells, or PBMCs. The samples were drawn from the first 160 participants of the ongoing ImmuneRACE study and from more than 1,000 subjects provided by 6 global collaborators. The repertoires were made available in a free public database intended to serve as a resource for research on the immune response to SARS-CoV-2. A de-identified subject ID, COVID-19 status, age in years and sex were almost always included in the sample metadata. Subjects who had been exposed to COVID-19, were actively infected with it, or had recovered from it provided the deeply sampled blood TCRbeta repertoires that made up the dataset.

Here is what the overall study found, with its caveats: How much clinical and demographic metadata was included differed by source and by participant, and the metadata was provided uncurated.

TCRbeta CDR3 regions were amplified from genomic DNA by means of the immunoSEQ Assay, a bias-controlled multiplex PCR. On the authors' methods: Within the assay, amplification of reference gene primers was used to estimate how many nucleated cells each sample contained. To quantify the absolute abundance of each unique TCRbeta CDR3 rearrangement, sequence reads were collapsed and filtered. Productive Simpson clonality was computed per sample as the square root of Simpson's diversity index over productive rearrangements. TCRdb took this table from immuneACCESS and kept in-frame rearrangements with V and J called. Such tables lack part of the clones; where checked against another copy, unresolved V genes explain under half of the gap, and the rest is unexplained. The D gene and trimming were derived from the DNA, and the V and J assignments and clone size from that table. Recorded for this sample are some 220,000 clones; roughly four fifths of them occurred a single time. Approximately 5.6% of the sample goes to the ten largest clones.

At one collaborating source in Seattle, patients were enrolled during active infection and were followed longitudinally through the course of disease. Whole blood was collected in K2EDTA tubes by collaborating institutions according to the institutions' own protocols. For TCRbeta analysis, collaborator samples were shipped as frozen whole blood, as isolated PBMCs, or as DNA extracted from either sample type. As encoded in the germline V gene, CDR1 is KGHSH while CDR2 is LQKENI. There are 18 amino acids in the CDR3, from cysteine to phenylalanine inclusive. Only CDR3 DNA is held: 54 bases, read in frame from base 1. V trim: 1 base; J trim: 0 bases; unmatched bases: 5. Points on this clone: Its antigen is unknown. No base qualities exist here, and no much larger clone lies one base off it.

The sequence joins TRBV18 to TRBJ2-6; 8 central bases correspond to TRBD2. The clonotype was recovered from a woman aged 70 to 79 with COVID-19, enrolled during active disease. The sequencing input was peripheral blood. The CDR3: CASSPLKRGSSGANVLTF. Here is the DNA: TGTGCCAGCTCACCACTTAAGCGGGGGAGCTCTGGGGCCAACGTCCTGACTTTC.